One and the same sample provided the 9 T cell receptor beta chains below, sequenced in a study of cytomegalovirus exposure and HLA in healthy donors. The PCR used 60 Vbeta and 13 Jbeta primers. Sequencing was performed with immunoSEQ multiplex PCR; in TCRdb, only in-frame clones are kept and a portion is missing. Among about 120,000 clones listed, just under 75% were seen once. Source material: PBMCs. These receptors originate from a human donor in good health.

This clone appeared once. The V gene is TRBV5-1, the J gene TRBJ1-1, with D uncertain. Trimming took 5 bases from V and 0 from J, leaving 8 bases between them. The CDR3 is 13 amino acids. Germline CDR1 and CDR2: SGHRS and YFSETQ. CDR3 nucleotide sequence: TGCGCCAGCAGTCAGATTTTGAACACTGAAGCTTTCTTT. This codes for CASSQILNTEAFF.

This chain uses TRBV11-1 with TRBJ2-2; D possibly corresponds to TRBD2 (6 bases). CDR3 size: 15 residues. Trimming shortened V by 5 bases and J by 7 bases, and 17 bases separated the two germline ends. CDR1 is SGHAT, CDR2 FQDESV, per germline (reference sequence). In DNA, the CDR3 is TGTGCCAGCAGCCCCGGTGGGGGGTTCGGCGGGGAGCTGTTTTTT. Protein: CASSPGGGFGGELFF.

This clone came up once. The V and J genes are TRBV18 and TRBJ2-5; a weak D match, TRBD1 (5 bases). Deletions cut 8 bases from V and 0 bases from J, with 10 bases between. The CDR3 is made up of 13 amino acids. The V gene's germline CDR1 is KGHSH and CDR2 LQKENI. CDR3 amino acids: CASAEQDQETQYF. The CDR3 region has the DNA TGTGCCAGCGCAGAACAGGACCAAGAGACCCAGTACTTC. The whole variable domain, remainder taken from reference TRBV18 and TRBJ2-5, is NAGVMQNPRHLVRRRGQEARLRCSPMKGHSHVYWYRQLPEEGLKFMVYLQKENIIDESGMPKERFSAEFPKEGPSILRIQQVVRGDSAAYFCASAEQDQETQYFGPGTRLLVL.

The chain has TRBV30 and TRBJ2-4; D may be TRBD2 (5 bases). The CDR3 totals 15 residues. The germline CDR1 and CDR2 sequences are GTSNPN and SVGIG (reference sequence). The V and J ends lost 5 bases and 0 bases respectively, with 14 bases between them. The DNA of the CDR3 is TGTGCCTGGCGGGGAAATGAGTTAGCCAAAAACATTCAGTACTTC. Its protein product is CAWRGNELAKNIQYF.

V usage is TRBV10-3 and J usage is TRBJ2-1; D possibly corresponds to TRBD2 (7 bases). V lost 4 bases to trimming and J lost 15 bases, with 19 bases between them. CDR3 length: 13 residues. CDR1 is ENHRY and CDR2 is SYGVKD in the germline V gene. Written as DNA, the CDR3 is TGTGCCATCAGTGTCAAAGGTGGGGGGGCCCCGTTCTTC. Translating gives CAISVKGGGAPFF.

The chain employs TRBV5-1 and TRBJ2-7, with D maybe TRBD1 (6 bases). Germline V CDR1 and CDR2: SGHRS, YFSETQ. CDR3 length: 14 residues. V lost 5 bases to trimming and J lost 2 bases, with 14 bases between them. CDR3 DNA sequence: TGCGCCAGCAGAAATCGGGACACGGCCTACGAGCAGTACTTC. Translation gives CASRNRDTAYEQYF.

The chain is built from TRBV5-4 and TRBJ1-1; the D gene is possibly TRBD1 (5 bases). This CDR3 spans 13 amino acids. Germline V CDR1 and CDR2: SGHNT, YYREEE (reference sequence). V was shortened by 4 bases and J by 3 bases, with 10 bases between the two germline ends. CDR3: CASSPGYDTEAFF. Here the CDR3 DNA reads TGTGCCAGCAGCCCAGGGTACGACACTGAAGCTTTCTTT.

The chain uses TRBV6-6 and TRBJ2-5, with 11 bases identical to TRBD2. The CDR3 length is 15 residues. Germline assignment: CDR1 MNHNY and CDR2 SVGAGI (reference sequence). The J segment lost 5 bases and the V segment lost 6 bases, leaving 8 bases of the junction unmatched. The CDR3 region is CASRVAGGLMETQYF. The CDR3 bases are TGTGCCAGCAGAGTAGCGGGGGGGCTTATGGAGACCCAGTACTTC.

This clone appeared a single time. The chain is built from TRBV6-6 and TRBJ1-4; 10 positions agree with TRBD1. The CDR3 has 16 amino acids. Germline values: CDR1 MNHNY, CDR2 SVGAGI (reference sequence). The J segment lost 7 bases and the V segment lost 5 bases, leaving 10 bases of the junction unmatched. For the CDR3, the DNA is TGTGCCAGCAGTGGCCCGGGACAGGGGCTTAGTGAAAAACTGTTTTTT. Protein: CASSGPGQGLSEKLFF.